This passage covers 29 T cell receptor beta chains from one sample sequenced in a study of T-cell memory formation after mild COVID-19. TCRdb recomputed calls from the 5' RACE reads with MiXCR, one row per CDR3 protein. The table includes around 36,000 distinct CDR3 sequences, more than 9.5% detected once. The sequenced sample was PBMCs or a T cell subset sorted from them (not recorded which). The receptors originated from a man aged 18 to 29 who had mild COVID-19 (a few samples of this study predate the infection). Cell type and time point are not known.

At least ten counts were recorded for this clonotype. The chain is built from TRBV18 and TRBJ1-1; TRBD1 agrees at 8 bases. In germline, CDR1 is KGHSH, CDR2 LQKENI. The length of the CDR3 is 15 residues. J lost 4 bases, V lost 4 bases, and 8 bases had no gene match. This CDR3 is CASSLRTGMPTEAFF. DNA for the CDR3: TGTGCCAGCTCACTGAGGACAGGGATGCCCACTGAAGCTTTCTTT.

This clonotype has ten or more counts. The chain recombines TRBV20-1 with TRBJ1-5; D gene uncertain. Trimming shortened V by 2 bases and J by 1 base, and 3 bases separated the two germline ends. CDR1 is DFQATT, CDR2 SNEGSKA, per germline (reference sequence). This CDR3 has 12 residues. The CDR3 reads CSARYSNQPQHF. Written as DNA, the CDR3 is TGCAGTGCTAGATACAGCAATCAGCCCCAGCATTTT.

This clonotype was picked up many times. This chain links TRBV20-1 with TRBJ2-2, with D possibly being TRBD2 (6 bases). The CDR3 is 13 amino acids. CDR1 and CDR2 (germline): DFQATT, SNEGSKA (reference sequence). V lost 3 bases to trimming and J lost 5 bases, with 10 bases between them. The CDR3 loop reads CSASHGTTGELFF. The CDR3 coding sequence is TGCAGTGCTAGCCACGGGACTACCGGGGAGCTGTTTTTT.

This clonotype rates as medium-sized (0.01 to 0.1%). At one of its ends the junction is not consistent with the germline gene, which may arise from a read error. The rearrangement uses TRBV5-1 and TRBJ1-5; D not resolved. From germline, CDR1 is SGHRS and CDR2 YFSETQ. This CDR3 spans 13 amino acids. The CDR3 region has the DNA TGTGCCAGCAGCTTATCCGGCAATCAGCCCCAGCATTTT. This translates into CASSLSGNQPQHF.

This clonotype was recorded many times. The gene calls are TRBV7-6 and TRBJ2-3; TRBD2 matches at 8 bases. V lost 4 bases to trimming and J lost 2 bases; unmatched junction nucleotides: 11. Germline loops: CDR1 SGHVS, CDR2 FNYEAQ. The CDR3 length is 17 residues. The CDR3 sequence is CASSSDGGASPTDTQYF. CDR3 DNA sequence: TGTGCCAGCAGCTCTGACGGGGGGGCGTCCCCCACAGATACGCAGTATTTT.

This clonotype showed up many times. This rearrangement joins TRBV20-1 to TRBJ1-2, with a weak D call TRBD1 (5 bases). V shed 2 bases and J shed 8 bases, with 18 bases lying between them. Germline assignment: CDR1 DFQATT and CDR2 SNEGSKA (reference sequence). CDR3 length: 14 amino acids. The CDR3, as DNA: TGCAGTGCTAGACATATGGGGGGAAAGGGAGGCTACACCTTC. This gives the protein CSARHMGGKGGYTF.

This clonotype showed up many times. This rearrangement joins TRBV6-1 to TRBJ2-1; D is unclear. V was trimmed by 2 bases and J by 0 bases, leaving 8 bases between them. Looked up from germline, CDR1 is MNHNS and CDR2 is SASEGT. The CDR3 runs to 15 residues. Written as DNA, the CDR3 is TGTGCCAGCAGTGAAACAACGTCCTCCTACAATGAGCAGTTCTTC. Translation gives CASSETTSSYNEQFF.

In its sample, this clonotype was seen many times. The chain couples TRBV3-1 to TRBJ2-7; D gene unclear. Germline CDR1 is LGHDT and CDR2 is YNNKEL (reference sequence). The length of the CDR3 is 13 residues. The V end was cut by 0 bases, the J end by 6 bases, with 9 bases between. The CDR3 here is CASSQELLFEQYF. The CDR3 DNA reads TGTGCCAGCAGCCAAGAACTGTTGTTCGAGCAGTACTTC.

This clonotype was detected ten times or more. V and J are TRBV7-9 and TRBJ2-5, with 10 bases identical to TRBD2. Germline CDR1 and CDR2: SEHNR and FQNEAQ (reference sequence). CDR3 length equals 15 residues. V lost 5 bases to trimming and J lost 2 bases; unmatched junction nucleotides: 5. CDR3 region: CASSPQRGGQETQYF. CDR3 in DNA: TGTGCCAGCAGCCCTCAGCGGGGGGGTCAAGAGACCCAGTACTTC.

This clonotype came up many times. The genes are TRBV6-1 and TRBJ1-2, with TRBD1 as a possible D gene (5 bases). V gave up 8 bases and J gave up 3 bases, with 13 bases separating them. The CDR3 length is 13 residues. Per the germline V gene, CDR1 is MNHNS and CDR2 is SASEGT. The CDR3 here is CASEWGKDYGYTF. CDR3 nucleotides: TGTGCCAGCGAATGGGGGAAGGACTATGGCTACACCTTC.

This clonotype was counted many times. The genes are TRBV5-1 and TRBJ2-7; 10 bases line up with TRBD1. CDR3 length equals 15 residues. The germline V gene has CDR1 SGHRS and CDR2 YFSETQ. The V and J ends lost 5 bases and 5 bases, in that order; junction bases with no gene match: 10. CDR3: CASRPTGQGVDEQYF. In DNA, the CDR3 is TGCGCCAGCAGGCCGACCGGACAGGGGGTAGACGAGCAGTACTTC.

This clonotype was counted ten times or more. The rearrangement uses TRBV7-9 and TRBJ1-2; D uncertain. Looked up from germline, CDR1 is SEHNR and CDR2 is FQNEAQ (reference sequence). This CDR3 comprises 15 residues. Deletions cut 2 bases from V and 1 base from J, with 11 bases between. CDR3 nucleotide sequence: TGTGCCAGCAGCTTAAATAGCGGCAGTAACTATGGCTACACCTTC. Translated: CASSLNSGSNYGYTF.

Ten or more counts support this clonotype. The chain is built from TRBV11-2 and TRBJ2-3; D unclear. Trimming took 5 bases from V and 2 from J, leaving 17 bases between them. Germline CDR1 is SGHAT and CDR2 is FQNNGV. CDR3 length: 16 amino acids. This chain's CDR3 is CASSTPLWGLTDTQYF. Here the CDR3 DNA reads TGTGCCAGCAGCACTCCTCTTTGGGGTCTCACAGATACGCAGTATTTT. The full variable domain, with the rest looked up from reference TRBV11-2 and TRBJ2-3, is EAGVAQSPRYKIIEKRQSVAFWCNPISGHATLYWYQQILGQGPKLLIQFQNNGVVDDSQLPKDRFSAERLKGVDSTLKIQPAKLEDSAVYLCASSTPLWGLTDTQYFGPGTRLTVL.

The sample holds a few counts of this clonotype. Possible read error: a much larger clone is one base away. The chain recombines TRBV7-2 with TRBJ2-5; TRBD1 matches at 7 bases. The V gene's germline CDR1 is SGHTA and CDR2 FQGNSA. V lost 11 bases to trimming and J lost 7 bases; unmatched junction nucleotides: 13. The CDR3 sequence is 13 residues long. The chain's CDR3 is CASPTGRSATQYF. The CDR3 DNA sequence: TGTGCCTCCCCGACAGGGCGGTCAGCGACCCAGTACTTC.

The chain links TRBV11-2 to TRBJ1-2; D remains ambiguous. Trimming left V 5 bases short and J 7 bases short, with 20 bases between. Per the germline V gene, CDR1 is SGHAT and CDR2 is FQNNGV. This CDR3 has 15 residues. The CDR3 DNA is TGTGCCAGCAGCCCCCACCGGCAAACACCTGTTGGCTACACCTTC. It yields the protein CASSPHRQTPVGYTF.

This clonotype was recorded many times. This chain links TRBV20-1 with TRBJ2-5; 9 nucleotides match TRBD1. J was trimmed by 4 bases and V by 5 bases; bases with no gene match: 14. CDR3 length: 16 residues. Germline CDR1 DFQATT, CDR2 SNEGSKA (reference sequence). The CDR3 nucleotides read TGCAGTGCTCGCAAGGACAGGGGTACGCGCGTAGAGACCCAGTACTTC. Protein: CSARKDRGTRVETQYF.

This clonotype was counted ten times or more. The chain combines TRBV20-1 with TRBJ2-2; the match to TRBD1 covers 7 bases. This CDR3 spans 14 amino acids. Trimming took 0 bases from V and 7 from J; bases not matched to a gene: 5. Germline CDR1 DFQATT, CDR2 SNEGSKA (reference sequence). The CDR3 is CSAREGQDSGELFF. The CDR3 DNA reads as TGCAGTGCTAGAGAAGGACAGGACAGCGGGGAGCTGTTTTTT.

The chain couples TRBV2 to TRBJ2-5, with TRBD2 matching over 15 bases. Germline V lookup: CDR1 SNHLY, CDR2 FYNNEI. V gave up 0 bases and J gave up 1 base; unmatched junction bases: 3. The CDR3 runs to 18 residues. The CDR3 sequence: CASSEAGLAGGRQETQYF. DNA of the CDR3: TGTGCCAGCAGTGAAGCGGGACTAGCGGGGGGCCGCCAAGAGACCCAGTACTTC.

This clonotype was counted many times. This sequence joins TRBV5-1 and TRBJ1-1, with a weak D call TRBD1 (5 bases). This CDR3 comprises 13 residues. The V end lost 1 base, the J end lost 1 base, and 5 bases lay between the germline ends. Germline V gives CDR1 SGHRS, CDR2 YFSETQ. The CDR3 is CASSLTGNTEAFF. The DNA for the CDR3 is TGCGCCAGCAGCTTGACAGGGAACACTGAAGCTTTCTTT.

In its sample, this clonotype was seen many times. The J gene is TRBJ1-5, the V gene TRBV9; tentatively, D is TRBD1 (5 bases). The CDR3 is 15 amino acids. The V gene's germline CDR1 is SGDLS and CDR2 YYNGEE. V was clipped by 0 bases and J by 3 bases, with 10 bases between them. The CDR3: CASSVAGGFNQPQHF. For the CDR3, the DNA is TGTGCCAGCAGCGTAGCCGGGGGTTTCAATCAGCCCCAGCATTTT.

This clonotype was seen many times. This chain connects TRBV7-2 to TRBJ2-7; the match to TRBD2 covers 7 bases. Germline V CDR1 and CDR2: SGHTA, FQGNSA. The CDR3 has 14 residues. The V segment lost 4 bases and the J segment 2 bases; nucleotides outside the gene matches: 5. CDR3 protein: CASSYQTSTYEQYV. CDR3 bases: TGTGCCAGCAGCTACCAGACTAGCACCTACGAGCAGTACGTC.

This clonotype occurred many times. This chain uses TRBV7-9 with TRBJ2-2; D call uncertain. CDR3 length: 15 amino acids. V was pared by 2 bases and J by 0 bases, with 7 bases between. CDR1 SEHNR and CDR2 FQNEAQ come from the germline V gene (reference sequence). The CDR3 DNA follows: TGTGCCAGCAGCTTACCGACGGCGAACACCGGGGAGCTGTTTTTT. It yields the protein CASSLPTANTGELFF.

This clonotype was counted many times. This chain links TRBV2 with TRBJ2-7; D perhaps matches TRBD1 (5 bases). CDR1 is SNHLY and CDR2 is FYNNEI in the germline V gene. Trimming left V 3 bases short and J 4 bases short, with 19 bases between. The CDR3 has 16 residues. The CDR3 loop is CASSEGLNNFVYEQYV. The CDR3 DNA sequence: TGTGCCAGCAGTGAGGGGCTGAATAACTTCGTTTACGAGCAGTACGTC.

The table lists this clonotype with a few counts. The chain uses TRBV7-9 and TRBJ2-1, with D possibly TRBD2 on 5 matching bases. Germline V gives CDR1 SEHNR, CDR2 FQNEAQ (reference sequence). V lost 5 bases and J 4 bases, leaving 18 bases between the germline ends. There are 16 residues in the CDR3. Here the CDR3 reads CASSPTSGVGYNEQFF. The CDR3 DNA follows: TGTGCCAGCAGCCCCACCTCCGGGGTGGGATACAATGAGCAGTTCTTC.

This clonotype has just a few counts. V usage is TRBV24-1 and J usage is TRBJ2-1, with 9 nucleotides matching TRBD2. Germline V gives CDR1 KGHDR, CDR2 SFDVKD. Losses at the gene ends were 4 bases for V and 0 bases for J; bases not matched to a gene: 6. The CDR3 loop spans 17 amino acids. CDR3: CATSDSGGPSSYNEQFF. Here the CDR3 DNA reads TGTGCCACCAGTGACAGCGGGGGGCCGAGCTCCTACAATGAGCAGTTCTTC.

This clonotype was seen many times. The CDR3 loop reads CASSRQGPGELFF. CDR3 in DNA: TGTGCCAGCAGCCGACAGGGGCCCGGGGAGCTGTTTTTT. The chain carries TRBV7-3 and TRBJ2-2, with 8 bases that match TRBD1. The trim removed 5 bases at V and 6 bases at J, leaving 2 bases unmatched. CDR3 length equals 13 residues. Germline V gene sequence: CDR1 SGHTA, CDR2 FQGTGA. Variable domain in full (rest from reference TRBV7-3 and TRBJ2-2): GAGVSQTPSNKVTEKGKYVELRCDPISGHTALYWYRQSLGQGPEFLIYFQGTGAADDSGLPNDRFFAVRPEGSVSTLKIQRTERGDSAVYLCASSRQGPGELFFGEGSRLTVL.

This clonotype was seen repeatedly, ten times or more. The chain uses TRBV27 and TRBJ2-5; TRBD1 matches at 7 bases. Looked up from germline, CDR1 is MNHEY and CDR2 is SMNVEV (reference sequence). This CDR3 has 12 amino acids. V trimming: 6 bases; J trimming: 3 bases; junction bases outside the gene matches: 1. CDR3 sequence (DNA): TGTGCCAGCAGGGGGACAGAAGAGACCCAGTACTTC. Protein sequence: CASRGTEETQYF.

This clonotype was counted many times. The gene calls are TRBV5-1 and TRBJ2-5; 11 bases line up with TRBD1. Unmatched junction bases numbered 3, after V lost 5 bases and J lost 3 bases. The CDR3 extends over 14 amino acids. Germline V gene lookup returns CDR1 SGHRS and CDR2 YFSETQ. CDR3: CASSRDRGKETQYF. The CDR3 nucleotides read TGCGCCAGCAGTCGGGACAGGGGGAAAGAGACCCAGTACTTC.

The sample holds a few counts of this clonotype. V is TRBV6-2 or TRBV6-3 and J is TRBJ1-2, with a tentative D call TRBD1 (5 bases). The CDR3 is 16 residues long. The V end lost 2 bases, the J end lost 4 bases, and 17 bases lay between the germline ends. The germline gives CDR1 MNHEY, CDR2 SVGEGT. Written as DNA, the CDR3 is TGTGCCAGCAGTTACCTTGCCGGGACTGCCTCCTATGGCTACACCTTC. It encodes CASSYLAGTASYGYTF.